Listed below are T cell receptor beta chains from one sample, sequenced in a study of blood T cell repertoires in COVID-19. Clones were read by immunoSEQ multiplex PCR, and TCRdb kept only the in-frame ones, dropping some. The profile shows 200,000 or so clones, more than 80% of them singletons. Source material: PBMCs or T cells enriched from blood (not recorded which). The receptor source for this set is a woman aged 40 to 55 with acute COVID-19. The CDR3 runs from the conserved cysteine through the conserved F or W. Fields, in order: clone size, D gene, V gene, J gene, CDR3 DNA, CDR3 protein. D genes are given only for firm matches. Not every row has a clone size; where given, it reads once, few, many or a size class.

abundance: .
d_gene: TRBD2
v_gene: TRBV5-4
j_gene: TRBJ2-2
CDR3nt: TGTGCCAGCAGCCCCCGGGACTATAACACCGGGGAGCTGTTTTTT
CDR3aa: CASSPRDYNTGELFF

abundance: once
d_gene: .
v_gene: TRBV2
j_gene: TRBJ1-6
CDR3nt: TGTGCCAGCAACAGAGTACCAGGTATCGCCTATAATTCACCCCTCCACTTT
CDR3aa: CASNRVPGIAYNSPLHF

abundance: .
d_gene: .
v_gene: TRBV28
j_gene: TRBJ1-2
CDR3nt: TGTGCCAGCGCAATTGACCGGGTGGGTGGCTACACCTTC
CDR3aa: CASAIDRVGGYTF

abundance: .
d_gene: TRBD1
v_gene: TRBV18
j_gene: TRBJ1-2
CDR3nt: TGTGCCAGCTCACCATTAGACAGGGAGGTCTATGGCTACACCTTC
CDR3aa: CASSPLDREVYGYTF

abundance: .
d_gene: .
v_gene: TRBV18
j_gene: TRBJ1-2
CDR3nt: TGTGCCAGCTCACCAGGGACATCTAACTATGGCTACACCTTC
CDR3aa: CASSPGTSNYGYTF

abundance: .
d_gene: TRBD1
v_gene: TRBV29-1
j_gene: TRBJ2-1
CDR3nt: TGCAGCGTCGGACAGGGGGGTGGTGAGCAGTTCTTC
CDR3aa: CSVGQGGGEQFF

abundance: .
d_gene: .
v_gene: TRBV2
j_gene: TRBJ1-3
CDR3nt: TGTGCCAGCAACCAAAGGCGGGGCTCTGGAAACACCATATATTTT
CDR3aa: CASNQRRGSGNTIYF

abundance: .
d_gene: .
v_gene: TRBV6-4
j_gene: TRBJ1-5
CDR3nt: TGTGCCAGCAGGGTAACAGCCACCAGCAATCAGCCCCAGCATTTT
CDR3aa: CASRVTATSNQPQHF

abundance: .
d_gene: .
v_gene: TRBV6-5
j_gene: TRBJ1-1
CDR3nt: TGTGCCAGCCCCAGGTATGGAACCTTGAACACTGAAGCTTTCTTT
CDR3aa: CASPRYGTLNTEAFF

abundance: once
d_gene: .
v_gene: TRBV30
j_gene: TRBJ1-3
CDR3nt: TGTGCCCAAACAGGGCCTGGAAACACCATATATTTT
CDR3aa: CAQTGPGNTIYF

abundance: once
d_gene: TRBD1
v_gene: TRBV20-1
j_gene: TRBJ1-2
CDR3nt: TGCAGTGCTAGTCCGACAGGGGGCGTAGGCTACACCTTC
CDR3aa: CSASPTGGVGYTF

abundance: .
d_gene: TRBD1
v_gene: TRBV5-1
j_gene: TRBJ1-1
CDR3nt: TGCGCCAGCAGCCCGGGACCAGGGGGCGCAAACACTGAAGCTTTCTTT
CDR3aa: CASSPGPGGANTEAFF

abundance: .
d_gene: .
v_gene: TRBV2
j_gene: TRBJ1-4
CDR3nt: TGTGCCAGCAGTGAGAGGGCCTCGGAGGTGGGAAAACTGTTTTTT
CDR3aa: CASSERASEVGKLFF

abundance: .
d_gene: TRBD1
v_gene: TRBV2
j_gene: TRBJ2-7
CDR3nt: TGTGCCAGCAGTGCGATAGGGGACAGGGCACGGGACGAGCAGTACTTC
CDR3aa: CASSAIGDRARDEQYF

abundance: .
d_gene: .
v_gene: TRBV28
j_gene: TRBJ2-7
CDR3nt: TGTGCCAGCAGTCTGACCCCACGGCTCAGAGGGCAGTACTTC
CDR3aa: CASSLTPRLRGQYF

abundance: .
d_gene: .
v_gene: TRBV9
j_gene: TRBJ2-1
CDR3nt: TGTGCCAGCAGCGTATCTCCATCTCAAATCGGGAATGAGCAGTTCTTC
CDR3aa: CASSVSPSQIGNEQFF

abundance: .
d_gene: .
v_gene: TRBV27
j_gene: TRBJ2-2
CDR3nt: TGTGCCAGCAGTTTACTCGCCGGGGAGCTGTTTTTT
CDR3aa: CASSLLAGELFF

abundance: .
d_gene: TRBD2
v_gene: TRBV25-1
j_gene: TRBJ2-3
CDR3nt: TGTGCCAGCAGTGAATTAGAGGCTAGCGGGGGCACAGATACGCAGTATTTT
CDR3aa: CASSELEASGGTDTQYF

abundance: .
d_gene: TRBD1
v_gene: TRBV27
j_gene: TRBJ2-2
CDR3nt: TGTGCCAGCAGTCACAGGGGATTTAACACCGGGGAGCTGTTTTTT
CDR3aa: CASSHRGFNTGELFF

abundance: few
d_gene: TRBD1
v_gene: TRBV6-5
j_gene: TRBJ1-1
CDR3nt: TGTGCCAGCAGTTACTCTGGTCCGCAGGGGGGAACTTTCTTT
CDR3aa: CASSYSGPQGGTFF

abundance: .
d_gene: .
v_gene: TRBV11-3
j_gene: TRBJ1-1
CDR3nt: TGTGCCAGCAGCCGACAGGAGAACACTGAAGCTTTCTTT
CDR3aa: CASSRQENTEAFF

abundance: once
d_gene: TRBD1
v_gene: TRBV19
j_gene: TRBJ1-5
CDR3nt: TGTGCCTCAGATGGGACAGGGGGCGCGGGCAATCAGCCCCAGCATTTT
CDR3aa: CASDGTGGAGNQPQHF

abundance: .
d_gene: .
v_gene: TRBV9
j_gene: TRBJ1-3
CDR3nt: TGTGCCAGCAGCGGGACCCCCGGGACTAGTGGAAACACCATATATTTT
CDR3aa: CASSGTPGTSGNTIYF

abundance: .
d_gene: .
v_gene: TRBV10-2
j_gene: TRBJ1-4
CDR3nt: TGCGCCAGCAGTGCCCCGGTTACAACTAATGAAAAACTGTTTTTT
CDR3aa: CASSAPVTTNEKLFF

abundance: .
d_gene: .
v_gene: TRBV15
j_gene: TRBJ1-1
CDR3nt: TGTGCCACCAGCAGAGTATTTTTCGGGAACACTGAAGCTTTCTTT
CDR3aa: CATSRVFFGNTEAFF

abundance: .
d_gene: TRBD1
v_gene: TRBV27
j_gene: TRBJ1-6
CDR3nt: TGTGCCAGCAGTAGGGACAGGGATATTTCACCCCTCCACTTT
CDR3aa: CASSRDRDISPLHF

abundance: .
d_gene: TRBD1
v_gene: TRBV7-9
j_gene: TRBJ2-5
CDR3nt: TGTGCCAGCAGCCGTGAGGTGGGGACAGCGGAGTACTTC
CDR3aa: CASSREVGTAEYF

abundance: .
d_gene: .
v_gene: TRBV2
j_gene: TRBJ2-2
CDR3nt: TGTGCCAGCAGCGAGCAGGGGTCGGACACCGGGGAGCTGTTTTTT
CDR3aa: CASSEQGSDTGELFF

abundance: .
d_gene: TRBD2
v_gene: TRBV7-3
j_gene: TRBJ2-1
CDR3nt: TGTGCCAGCAGCCCCCTTCGGCGGGGGGGAAATGAGCAGTTCTTC
CDR3aa: CASSPLRRGGNEQFF

abundance: .
d_gene: .
v_gene: TRBV3-1/TRBV3-2
j_gene: TRBJ2-3
CDR3nt: TGTGCCAGCAGCCCCTCGAGGATCACAGATACGCAGTATTTT
CDR3aa: CASSPSRITDTQYF

abundance: .
d_gene: .
v_gene: TRBV6-1
j_gene: TRBJ1-2
CDR3nt: TGTGCCAGCAGTGAAAACCCACTGAATACCCTACTAACCACCTTC
CDR3aa: CASSENPLNTLLTTF

abundance: .
d_gene: .
v_gene: TRBV7-2
j_gene: TRBJ2-2
CDR3nt: TGTGCCAGCAGCTCTAAAGACCGGGTCGGCACCGGGGAGCTGTTTTTT
CDR3aa: CASSSKDRVGTGELFF

abundance: .
d_gene: TRBD1
v_gene: TRBV18
j_gene: TRBJ1-1
CDR3nt: TGTGCCAGCTCACCGACAGGGCAGGGAGCGATGAACACTGAAGCTTTCTTT
CDR3aa: CASSPTGQGAMNTEAFF

abundance: .
d_gene: .
v_gene: TRBV19
j_gene: TRBJ2-1
CDR3nt: TGTGCCAGTAGTATAGATCCACTAATCTACAATGAGCAGTTCTTC
CDR3aa: CASSIDPLIYNEQFF

abundance: .
d_gene: TRBD1
v_gene: TRBV15
j_gene: TRBJ2-3
CDR3nt: TGTGCCACCAGCAGCCCATTAGGGACAGCAAGCACAGATACGCAGTATTTT
CDR3aa: CATSSPLGTASTDTQYF